Detailed here is one T cell receptor (beta chain). Its target is unknown. Only cases whose brain tissue showed the highest T cell transcript signatures were sequenced. Assay used: immunoSEQ multiplex PCR; TCRdb lists only in-frame clones, some missing. Of about 80,000 clones in the sample, around 90% were seen once. The record originates from a study of brain T cells in children with intractable seizures. General study results and limits: Absence of clones before surgery may stem from lower sequencing depth.

CDR3 length equals 12 residues. Trimming pared 5 bases from V and 1 base from J, leaving 4 bases between. CDR1 is KGHDR and CDR2 is SFDVKD in the germline V gene. The genes are TRBV24-1 and TRBJ1-1; D is undetermined. The sample was peripheral blood, taken at surgery. This clonotype was sampled from a girl aged 2-10 years with Rasmussen encephalitis and intractable seizures. The CDR3 sequence: CATSGTNTEAFF. In DNA, the CDR3 is TGTGCCACCAGTGGTACGAACACTGAAGCTTTCTTT.